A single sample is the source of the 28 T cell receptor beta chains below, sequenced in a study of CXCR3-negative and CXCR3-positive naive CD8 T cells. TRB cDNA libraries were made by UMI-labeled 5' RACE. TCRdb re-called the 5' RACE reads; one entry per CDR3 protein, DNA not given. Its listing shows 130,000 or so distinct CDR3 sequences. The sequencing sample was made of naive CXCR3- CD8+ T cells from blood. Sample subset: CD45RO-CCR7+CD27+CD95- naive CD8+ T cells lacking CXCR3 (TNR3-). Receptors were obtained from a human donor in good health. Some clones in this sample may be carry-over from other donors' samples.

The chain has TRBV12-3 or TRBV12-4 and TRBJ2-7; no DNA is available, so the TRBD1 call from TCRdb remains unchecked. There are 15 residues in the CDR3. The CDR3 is CASSSLDRGLYEQYF.

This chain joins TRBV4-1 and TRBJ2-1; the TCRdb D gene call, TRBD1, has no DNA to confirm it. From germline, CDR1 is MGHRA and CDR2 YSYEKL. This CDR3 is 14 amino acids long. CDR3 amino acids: CASSPGQGGNEQFF.

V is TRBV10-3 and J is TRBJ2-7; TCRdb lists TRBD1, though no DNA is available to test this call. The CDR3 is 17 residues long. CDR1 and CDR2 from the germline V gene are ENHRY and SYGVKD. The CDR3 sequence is CAISEPGTRGASYEQYF.

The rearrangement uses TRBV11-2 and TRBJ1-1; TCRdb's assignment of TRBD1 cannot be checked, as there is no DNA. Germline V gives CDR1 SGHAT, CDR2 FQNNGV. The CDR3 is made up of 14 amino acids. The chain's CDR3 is CASQLGQLNTEAFF.

CDR3 region: CASSYVGQGQMNTEAFF. The chain uses TRBV27 and TRBJ1-1; with no DNA, the TCRdb D assignment of TRBD1 cannot be verified. This CDR3 spans 17 amino acids. CDR1 MNHEY and CDR2 SMNVEV come from the germline V gene (reference sequence).

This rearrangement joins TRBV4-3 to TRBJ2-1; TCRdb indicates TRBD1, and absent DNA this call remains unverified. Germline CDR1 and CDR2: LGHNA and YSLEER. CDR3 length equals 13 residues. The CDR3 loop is CASSQGGGNEQFF.

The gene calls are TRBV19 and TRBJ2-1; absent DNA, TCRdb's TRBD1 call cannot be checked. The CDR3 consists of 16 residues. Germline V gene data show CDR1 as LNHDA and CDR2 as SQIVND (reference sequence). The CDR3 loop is CASSRFTGPPHNEQFF.

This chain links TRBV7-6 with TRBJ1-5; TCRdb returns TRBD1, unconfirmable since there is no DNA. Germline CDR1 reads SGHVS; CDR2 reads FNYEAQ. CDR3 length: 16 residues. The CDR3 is CASSLEQGDSNQPQHF.

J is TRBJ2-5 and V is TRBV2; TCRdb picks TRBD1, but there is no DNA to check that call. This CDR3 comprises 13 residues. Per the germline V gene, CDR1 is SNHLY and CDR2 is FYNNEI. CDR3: CASSVWTEETQYF. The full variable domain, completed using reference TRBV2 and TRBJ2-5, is EPEVTQTPSHQVTQMGQEVILRCVPISNHLYFYWYRQILGQKVEFLVSFYNNEISEKSEIFDDQFSVERPDGSNFTLKIRSTKLEDSAMYFCASSVWTEETQYFGPGTRLLVL.

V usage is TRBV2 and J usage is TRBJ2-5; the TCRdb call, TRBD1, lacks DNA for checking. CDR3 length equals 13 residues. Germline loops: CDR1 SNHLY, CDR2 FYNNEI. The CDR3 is CASSGRGQETQYF.

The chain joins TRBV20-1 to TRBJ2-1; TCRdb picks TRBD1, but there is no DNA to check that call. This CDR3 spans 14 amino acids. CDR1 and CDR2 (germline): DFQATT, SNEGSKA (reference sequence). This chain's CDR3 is CSADTGVGYNEQFF.

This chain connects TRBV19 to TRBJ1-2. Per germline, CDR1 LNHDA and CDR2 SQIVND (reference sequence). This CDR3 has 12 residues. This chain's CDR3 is CASSRGTMGYTF.

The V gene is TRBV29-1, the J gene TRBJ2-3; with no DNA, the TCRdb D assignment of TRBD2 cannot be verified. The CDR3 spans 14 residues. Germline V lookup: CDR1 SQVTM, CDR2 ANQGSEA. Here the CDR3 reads CSVAGGDSTDTQYF.

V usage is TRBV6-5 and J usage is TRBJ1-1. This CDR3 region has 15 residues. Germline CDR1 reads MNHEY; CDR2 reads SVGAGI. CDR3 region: CASSYLDNLNTEAFF.

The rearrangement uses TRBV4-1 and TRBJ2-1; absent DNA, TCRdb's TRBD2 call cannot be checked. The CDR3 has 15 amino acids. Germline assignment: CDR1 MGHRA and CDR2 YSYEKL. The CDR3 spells CASSQEGQLYNEQFF.

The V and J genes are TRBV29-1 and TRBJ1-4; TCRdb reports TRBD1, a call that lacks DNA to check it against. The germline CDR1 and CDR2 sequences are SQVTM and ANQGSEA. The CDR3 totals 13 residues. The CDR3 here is CSVLDREKGKLFF.

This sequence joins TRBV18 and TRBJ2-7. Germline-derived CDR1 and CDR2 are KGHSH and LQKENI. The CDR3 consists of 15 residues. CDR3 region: CASSPADAYPYEQYF.

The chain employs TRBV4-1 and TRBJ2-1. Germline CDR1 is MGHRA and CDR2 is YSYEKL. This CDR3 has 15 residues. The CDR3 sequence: CASSQGPTHYNEQFF.

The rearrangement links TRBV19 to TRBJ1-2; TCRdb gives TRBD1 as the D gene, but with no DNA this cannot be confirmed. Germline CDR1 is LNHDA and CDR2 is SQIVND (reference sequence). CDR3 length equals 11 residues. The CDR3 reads CATPFGHGYTF.

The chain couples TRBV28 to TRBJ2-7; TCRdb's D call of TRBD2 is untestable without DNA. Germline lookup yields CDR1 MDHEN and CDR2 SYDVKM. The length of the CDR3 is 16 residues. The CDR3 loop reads CASSLRGTRSKYEQYF.

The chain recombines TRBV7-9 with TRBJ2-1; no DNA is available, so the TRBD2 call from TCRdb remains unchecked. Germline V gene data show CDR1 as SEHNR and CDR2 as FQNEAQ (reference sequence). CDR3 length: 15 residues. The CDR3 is CASSLGTSSYNEQFF.

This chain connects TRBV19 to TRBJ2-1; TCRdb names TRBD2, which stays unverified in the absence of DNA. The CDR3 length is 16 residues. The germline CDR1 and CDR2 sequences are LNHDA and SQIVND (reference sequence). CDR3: CASSIPGLGSYNEQFF.

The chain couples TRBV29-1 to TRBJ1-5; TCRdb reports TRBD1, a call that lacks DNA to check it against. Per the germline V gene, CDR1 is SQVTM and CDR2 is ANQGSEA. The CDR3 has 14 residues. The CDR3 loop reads CSVRDSNSNQPQHF.

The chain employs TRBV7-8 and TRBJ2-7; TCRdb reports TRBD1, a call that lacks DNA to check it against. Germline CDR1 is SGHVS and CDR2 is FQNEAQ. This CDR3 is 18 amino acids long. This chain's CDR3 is CASSPQVAGDTRLNEQYF.

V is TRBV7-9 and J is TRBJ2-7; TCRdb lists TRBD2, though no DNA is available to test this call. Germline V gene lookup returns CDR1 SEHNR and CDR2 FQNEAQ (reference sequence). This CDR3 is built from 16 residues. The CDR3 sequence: CASSPPPGLYSYEQYF. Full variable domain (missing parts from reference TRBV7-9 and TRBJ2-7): DTGVSQNPRHKITKRGQNVTFRCDPISEHNRLYWYRQTLGQGPEFLTYFQNEAQLEKSRLLSDRFSAERPKGSFSTLEIQRTEQGDSAMYLCASSPPPGLYSYEQYFGPGTRLTVT.

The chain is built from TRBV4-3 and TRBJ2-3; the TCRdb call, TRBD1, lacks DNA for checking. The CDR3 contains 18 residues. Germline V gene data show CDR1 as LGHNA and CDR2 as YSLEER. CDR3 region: CASSQQMRTGTCTDTQYF.

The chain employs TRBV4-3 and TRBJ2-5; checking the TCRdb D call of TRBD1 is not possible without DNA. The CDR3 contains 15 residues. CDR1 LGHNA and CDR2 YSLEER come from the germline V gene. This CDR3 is CASSHQDRAAETQYF.

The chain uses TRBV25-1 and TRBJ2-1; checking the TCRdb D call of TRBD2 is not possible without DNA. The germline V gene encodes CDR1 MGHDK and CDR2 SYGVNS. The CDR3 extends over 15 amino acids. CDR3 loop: CASSEGLAGGTKQFF.